The entry below describes one TCR beta chain. This sample is drawn from a study of blood T cell repertoires in COVID-19. Background on the study: The study drew acute and convalescent COVID-19 samples from the United States, Italy and Spain. PBMCs, B-cell-depleted T cells, or T cells were the source of the cDNA or gDNA that made up the material.

Per germline, CDR1 SGHRS and CDR2 YFSETQ. This CDR3 is 13 amino acids long. The trim removed 4 bases at V and 6 bases at J, leaving 4 bases unmatched. Source study methods: Reference gene primer amplification gave nucleated cell count estimates. Data came from immunoSEQ multiplex PCR; TCRdb stores just in-frame clones and leaves some out. That table gives V, J and clone size, and the DNA gave D and trimming. The sample contains 150,000 or so clones, around 85% of which appear only once. This TCR was recovered from a man aged 60 to 75 with acute or convalescent COVID-19. Input material: peripheral blood. The chain carries TRBV5-1 and TRBJ1-2; 9 bases line up with TRBD1. CDR3 in amino acids: CASSGGQGHGYTF. CDR3 coding DNA: TGCGCCAGCAGCGGGGGACAGGGTCATGGCTACACCTTC.